These T cell receptor beta chains were read from a single sample in a study of cytotoxic CD8 clonotypes in ibrutinib-treated CLL. Here immunoSEQ multiplex PCR was the method, and the copy in TCRdb shows in-frame clones only, minus some. The sample carries 190,000 or so clones, over 55% recorded once. The sample consisted of PBMCs, taken after 24 months of ibrutinib treatment. These receptors were obtained from a human donor with chronic lymphocytic leukemia. Each CDR3 is given with its conserved first and last residue. The order of the fields is clone size, D gene, V gene, J gene, CDR3 DNA, CDR3 protein. D genes are given only for firm matches. Some rows mark clone size as missing; the rest say once, few, many or name a class of expanded clone.

size: few; D: TRBD1; V: TRBV7-3; J: TRBJ1-1; DNA: TGTGCCAGCAGCCACACAGGGGTACTGACTGAAGCTTTCTTT; CDR3: CASSHTGVLTEAFF
size: few; D: TRBD2; V: TRBV7-2; J: TRBJ2-5; DNA: TGTGCCAGCAGCGTATCGGGACTAGTGGATGAGACCCAGTACTTC; CDR3: CASSVSGLVDETQYF
size: once; D: -; V: TRBV28; J: TRBJ2-1; DNA: TGTGCCAGCAGTTTTTATGCAGAGCAGTTCTTC; CDR3: CASSFYAEQFF
size: -; D: -; V: TRBV5-1; J: TRBJ2-1; DNA: TGCGCCAGCAGCCTAGGTAGTCACCCCTACAATGAGCAGTTCTTC; CDR3: CASSLGSHPYNEQFF
size: -; D: -; V: TRBV28; J: TRBJ1-2; DNA: TGTGCCAGCAGTTCTACAGGGCGGGTCTATGGCTACACCTTC; CDR3: CASSSTGRVYGYTF
size: -; D: -; V: TRBV29-1; J: TRBJ1-1; DNA: TGCAGCGTTGAAAATCCGACAGGAGGGGGGACTGAAGCTTTCTTT; CDR3: CSVENPTGGGTEAFF
size: -; D: TRBD1; V: TRBV4-2; J: TRBJ1-5; DNA: TGTGCCAGCAGCCAACTCCCGGACAGGGGGTTAAGTCAGCCCCAGCATTTT; CDR3: CASSQLPDRGLSQPQHF
size: once; D: -; V: TRBV5-1; J: TRBJ2-2; DNA: TGCGCCAGCAGCTTGAACACCGGGGAGCTGTTTTTT; CDR3: CASSLNTGELFF
size: few; D: -; V: TRBV5-1; J: TRBJ2-2; DNA: TGCGCCAGCAGCGCCCCTAACACCGGGGAGCTGTTTTTT; CDR3: CASSAPNTGELFF
size: -; D: -; V: TRBV2; J: TRBJ2-3; DNA: TGTGCCAGCAGTGAAGCGCCGCGGCAGTATTTT; CDR3: CASSEAPRQYF
size: -; D: TRBD2; V: TRBV11-2; J: TRBJ2-3; DNA: TGTGCCAGCAGCCGACTTTCTAGCGGGACTAGCACAGATACGCAGTATTTT; CDR3: CASSRLSSGTSTDTQYF
size: -; D: TRBD1; V: TRBV18; J: TRBJ1-1; DNA: TGTGCCAGCTCACCGGGAACAGGGGGCCGAACTGAAGCTTTCTTT; CDR3: CASSPGTGGRTEAFF
size: few; D: TRBD1; V: TRBV19; J: TRBJ1-2; DNA: TGTGCCAGTATTGGGGACAGCTACGTTTATGGCTACACCTTC; CDR3: CASIGDSYVYGYTF
size: few; D: TRBD2; V: TRBV27; J: TRBJ2-3; DNA: TGTGCCAGCAGTTTTTGGGGGAGGGCCGTGGATACGCAGTATTTT; CDR3: CASSFWGRAVDTQYF
size: -; D: -; V: TRBV4-2; J: TRBJ2-7; DNA: TGTGCCAGCAGCCAAGAGGGGCCAGGGGCTACGTACGAGCAGTACTTC; CDR3: CASSQEGPGATYEQYF
size: few; D: -; V: TRBV9; J: TRBJ2-2; DNA: TGTGCCAGCAGCGTCAACACCGGGGAGCTGTTTTTT; CDR3: CASSVNTGELFF
size: -; D: -; V: TRBV6-5; J: TRBJ2-3; DNA: TGTGCCAGCAGTTCTAGCACAGATACGCAGTATTTT; CDR3: CASSSSTDTQYF
size: -; D: -; V: TRBV7-9; J: TRBJ2-2; DNA: TGTGCCAGCAGCTCGGAACAGGGATCCAACACCGGGGAGCTGTTTTTT; CDR3: CASSSEQGSNTGELFF
size: -; D: -; V: TRBV29-1; J: TRBJ1-1; DNA: TGCAGCGTTGAGTTAGGGGGAGGGACTGAAGCTTTCTTT; CDR3: CSVELGGGTEAFF
size: once; D: TRBD2; V: TRBV18; J: TRBJ2-1; DNA: TGTGCCAGCTCACCTCCGGGTAGCGGGAGAGGTAATGAGCAGTTCTTC; CDR3: CASSPPGSGRGNEQFF
size: -; D: -; V: TRBV11-3; J: TRBJ2-6; DNA: TGTGCCAGCAGCCATACCAGGGATCTGGGCTCTGGGGCCAACGTCCTGACTTTC; CDR3: CASSHTRDLGSGANVLTF
size: -; D: -; V: TRBV6-4; J: TRBJ1-1; DNA: TGTGCCAGCAGTGAAGGGAGGAACACTGAAGCTTTCTTT; CDR3: CASSEGRNTEAFF
size: few; D: -; V: TRBV11-2; J: TRBJ2-7; DNA: TGTGCCAGCAGCGGAGGCCGGGGCGCGTACGAGCAGTACTTC; CDR3: CASSGGRGAYEQYF
size: -; D: -; V: TRBV30; J: TRBJ2-5; DNA: TGTGCCTGGAGACAGCAAGAGACCCAGTACTTC; CDR3: CAWRQQETQYF
size: -; D: -; V: TRBV10-2; J: TRBJ1-2; DNA: TGCGCCAGCAGGGAACTGGGAGGGGCCACTAACTATGGCTACACCTTC; CDR3: CASRELGGATNYGYTF
size: once; D: TRBD2; V: TRBV15; J: TRBJ2-1; DNA: TGTGCCACCAGCAGAGATCCGACTAGCGGGAGTTACAATGAGCAGTTCTTC; CDR3: CATSRDPTSGSYNEQFF
size: -; D: -; V: TRBV28; J: TRBJ2-5; DNA: TGTGCCACCCAGAGGGGATGGAGGCAAGAGACCCAGTACTTC; CDR3: CATQRGWRQETQYF
size: -; D: -; V: TRBV15; J: TRBJ1-3; DNA: TGTGCCACCAGCAGAGGGCAGAGAAACCCCTCTGGAAACACCATATATTTT; CDR3: CATSRGQRNPSGNTIYF
size: -; D: -; V: TRBV7-6; J: TRBJ2-7; DNA: TGTGCCAGCAGTTCTCCAGGGCCGTCCTACGAGCAGTACTTC; CDR3: CASSSPGPSYEQYF
size: -; D: -; V: TRBV6-4; J: TRBJ1-5; DNA: TGTGCCAGCAGTGACCCCCCTAACAGCACAAAGAGGGGCAATCAGCCCCAGCATTTT; CDR3: CASSDPPNSTKRGNQPQHF
size: few; D: -; V: TRBV6-1; J: TRBJ1-1; DNA: TGTGCCAGCACCCGACCCTCGACAGGGAACACTGAAGCTTTCTTT; CDR3: CASTRPSTGNTEAFF
size: -; D: -; V: TRBV19; J: TRBJ1-5; DNA: TGTGCCAGTGGACCGGGAACACGGCCCCAGCATTTT; CDR3: CASGPGTRPQHF
size: -; D: -; V: TRBV19; J: TRBJ2-5; DNA: TGTGCCAGTAGTATCTTTGCCCAGCCCCAAGAGACCCAGTACTTC; CDR3: CASSIFAQPQETQYF
size: -; D: TRBD2; V: TRBV11-3; J: TRBJ2-3; DNA: TGTGCCAGCAGCTCAAGCGGGAGTTTGGGGGATACGCAGTATTTT; CDR3: CASSSSGSLGDTQYF
size: -; D: -; V: TRBV6-1; J: TRBJ2-7; DNA: TGTGCCAGCAGTGTTACCGCCATCGCCTACGAGCAGTACTTC; CDR3: CASSVTAIAYEQYF
size: -; D: TRBD1; V: TRBV4-3; J: TRBJ1-5; DNA: TGCGCCAGCAGCCAAGATTATGGGACAGGAAAGCCCCAGCATTTT; CDR3: CASSQDYGTGKPQHF
size: -; D: -; V: TRBV7-8; J: TRBJ1-3; DNA: TGTGCCAGCAGCTTAGCGCGACGGTTTCGACTAACTGGAAACACCATATATTTT; CDR3: CASSLARRFRLTGNTIYF
size: -; D: TRBD1; V: TRBV5-1; J: TRBJ2-7; DNA: TGCGCCAGCAGCAGCGGGACAGGGGTAATTGGCGAGCAGTACTTC; CDR3: CASSSGTGVIGEQYF
size: -; D: TRBD1; V: TRBV7-2; J: TRBJ1-5; DNA: TGTGCCAGCAGCTTAGCGACAGGGAACAATCAGCCCCAGCATTTT; CDR3: CASSLATGNNQPQHF
size: -; D: -; V: TRBV9; J: TRBJ2-7; DNA: TGTGCCAGCAGCGTAGGGGGAAACGGCTACGAGCAGTACTTC; CDR3: CASSVGGNGYEQYF
size: few; D: TRBD1; V: TRBV7-8; J: TRBJ1-2; DNA: TGTGCCAGCAGCACTTCCGGGACAGCCTCCTATGGCTACACCTTC; CDR3: CASSTSGTASYGYTF
size: -; D: -; V: TRBV9; J: TRBJ1-2; DNA: TGTGCCAGCAGCGAGGGGACGGGAAGTGGCTACACCTTC; CDR3: CASSEGTGSGYTF
size: once; D: TRBD2; V: TRBV4-2; J: TRBJ2-1; DNA: TGTGCCAGCAGCCAAGATTGGACTAGCGGGGCCGCCAGCTCCTACAATGAGCAGTTCTTC; CDR3: CASSQDWTSGAASSYNEQFF
size: -; D: -; V: TRBV7-9; J: TRBJ2-1; DNA: TGTGCCAGCAGCTTAGGCAGGGGCACCTACAATGAGCAGTTCTTC; CDR3: CASSLGRGTYNEQFF
size: -; D: -; V: TRBV7-3; J: TRBJ2-5; DNA: TGTGCCAGCAGCTGGGGAGCCCAAGAGACCCAGTACTTC; CDR3: CASSWGAQETQYF
size: -; D: -; V: TRBV14; J: TRBJ1-2; DNA: TGTGCCAGCAGCCAAGTTTTTTCGGGTGGCTACACCTTC; CDR3: CASSQVFSGGYTF
size: -; D: TRBD2; V: TRBV5-6; J: TRBJ2-1; DNA: TGTGCCAGCAGCGTGGGACTAGCGGGAGGAATCAATGAGCAGTTCTTC; CDR3: CASSVGLAGGINEQFF
size: -; D: TRBD2; V: TRBV2; J: TRBJ2-3; DNA: TGTGCCAGCAGTAGGAACGTCGGGGGGAGTCCAGATACGCAGTATTTT; CDR3: CASSRNVGGSPDTQYF